The rows below give T cell receptor beta chains drawn from one sample of a study of regulatory T cells in long-lasting Graves disease. TCRdb independently ran MiXCR on the multiplex PCR reads; one entry per CDR3 protein. The sample contains 350,000 to 450,000 distinct CDR3 sequences, about a fifth of which appear only once. The material sequenced was peripheral blood mononuclear cells (PBMCs), taken when the disease was refractory, from a patient treated with antithyroid drugs. The source is a female donor with Graves disease. CDR3s include the opening cysteine and the closing phenylalanine or tryptophan. D genes are given only for firm matches. For some rows the clone size is stated as once, few or many, or as a class when expanded; others skip it.

>TRBV6-5|-|-|TRBJ2-3
TGTGCCAGCAGTTACCCAGATACGCAGTATTTT
CASSYPDTQYF
>TRBV7-2|many|-|TRBJ2-7
TGTGCCAGCAGCTTAGCGCCACAGGTCGGAGAGCAGTACTTC
CASSLAPQVGEQYF
>TRBV9|few|TRBD2|TRBJ2-5
TGTGCCAGCAGCGTTAGCGGGACTAAAGAGACCCAGTACTTC
CASSVSGTKETQYF
>TRBV28|-|-|TRBJ2-7
TGTGCCAGCAGTTTAGGGTCGGCCACACCCTACGAGCAGTACTTC
CASSLGSATPYEQYF
>TRBV30|many|-|TRBJ2-7
TGTGCCTGGAGTAATAGAAGGGAATACTGGAACTTC
CAWSNRREYWNF
>TRBV27|-|TRBD1|TRBJ2-1
TGTGCCAGCAGTTTATCGGGGACAGGGGCGAACAATGAGCAGTTCTTC
CASSLSGTGANNEQFF
>TRBV28|few|-|TRBJ2-4
TGTGCCAGCAGTTTGGGATATCTAGCCAAAAACATTCAGTACTTC
CASSLGYLAKNIQYF
>TRBV7-2|once|TRBD2|TRBJ2-1
TGTGCCAGCAGCTTCCGACTAGCGGGAGGAGCGAAAACTAATGAGCAGTTCTTC
CASSFRLAGGAKTNEQFF
>TRBV25-1|few|TRBD1|TRBJ2-7
TGTGCCAGCAGTGATTGGGGACAGGGTATCTACGAGCAGTACTTC
CASSDWGQGIYEQYF
>TRBV6-2/TRBV6-3|many|TRBD2|TRBJ2-7
TGTGCCAGCAGTTCCGCGTCCTCCGGGACCAGGACTAGCGGCCTCTACGAGCAGTACTTC
CASSSASSGTRTSGLYEQYF
>TRBV20-1|-|TRBD2|TRBJ2-3
TGCAGTGCTATTAACTATCTAGCGGGAGTGGCAGATACGCAGTATTTT
CSAINYLAGVADTQYF
>TRBV20-1|-|TRBD2|TRBJ2-7
TGCAGTGCCCCAGGGACTAGCACTCCCCTGGGGGAGCAGTACTTC
CSAPGTSTPLGEQYF
>TRBV10-3|-|-|TRBJ2-5
TGTGCCAGCAGTCCGAATGGACAGAGTAGAAAAGAGACCCAGTACTTC
CASSPNGQSRKETQYF
>TRBV2|once|-|TRBJ1-5
TGTGCCAGCGGGAGAGGGGTTAGCAATCAGCCCCAGCATTTT
CASGRGVSNQPQHF